This TCR beta chain was found in a study of T cells in Graves' hyperthyroidism and ophthalmopathy. This clonotype was observed many times. This CDR3 has 15 amino acids. The germline V gene encodes CDR1 SGHVS and CDR2 FNYEAQ. With 4 bases removed from V and 4 bases from J, the gap between germline ends came to 14 bases. TCR beta CDR3 regions were amplified from RNA. Using the HTBI primer set, a first-round RT-PCR was run on the TCR CDR3. TCRdb ran MiXCR on the multiplex PCR reads and lists one entry per CDR3 protein. The table lists about 500,000 distinct CDR3 sequences, about 16% of them singletons. The TCR sequence derives from a woman aged 25 to 39 with Graves' ophthalmopathy. V gene TRBV7-6 combines with J gene TRBJ2-1; D is uncertain. The sample taken for sequencing was blood. The CDR3 nucleotides read TGTGCCAGCAGCTCAACCCTGGGAAGTTACAATGAGCAGTTCTTC. This gives the protein CASSSTLGSYNEQFF.